These T cell receptor beta chains were read from a single sample in a study of CD8+ T cells in alopecia areata. This table comes from immunoSEQ multiplex PCR, and its TCRdb copy is limited to in-frame clones, with some not included. The sample holds 200,000 to 250,000 clones, 50% to 60% seen once. Sequenced material: CD4+ T cells sorted from blood, taken at week 0. The receptors come from a human donor with alopecia areata. Each CDR3 is given with its conserved first and last residue. Fields, in order: clone size, V gene, D gene, J gene, CDR3 protein, CDR3 DNA. D genes are given only for firm matches. Where a row states a size, it is once, few, many or the class of an expanded clone; other rows omit it.

abundance: .
v_gene: TRBV7-2
d_gene: .
j_gene: TRBJ2-6
CDR3aa: CASSLASGANVLTF
CDR3nt: TGTGCCAGCAGCTTAGCGTCTGGGGCCAACGTCCTGACTTTC

abundance: few
v_gene: TRBV7-9
d_gene: TRBD1
j_gene: TRBJ1-4
CDR3aa: CASSYRDSGTGKLFF
CDR3nt: TGTGCCAGCAGCTACCGGGACAGTGGGACCGGAAAACTGTTTTTT

abundance: few
v_gene: TRBV29-1
d_gene: .
j_gene: TRBJ1-1
CDR3aa: CSVEDTRTLEAFF
CDR3nt: TGCAGCGTTGAAGATACTCGGACCCTCGAAGCTTTCTTT

abundance: .
v_gene: TRBV7-2
d_gene: .
j_gene: TRBJ1-2
CDR3aa: CASSLATNYGYTF
CDR3nt: TGTGCCAGCAGCTTAGCAACTAACTATGGCTACACCTTC

abundance: .
v_gene: TRBV6-5
d_gene: .
j_gene: TRBJ1-6
CDR3aa: CASSPRRDSRSPLHF
CDR3nt: TGTGCCAGCAGTCCCCGTCGGGACTCCCGTTCACCCCTCCACTTT

abundance: .
v_gene: TRBV10-1
d_gene: .
j_gene: TRBJ1-6
CDR3aa: CANSKNSYNSPLHF
CDR3nt: TGCGCCAACTCGAAGAACTCCTATAATTCACCCCTCCACTTT

abundance: .
v_gene: TRBV6-1
d_gene: .
j_gene: TRBJ1-1
CDR3aa: CASRDGGTEAFF
CDR3nt: TGTGCCAGCAGGGACGGGGGAACTGAAGCTTTCTTT

abundance: .
v_gene: TRBV7-8
d_gene: TRBD1
j_gene: TRBJ1-4
CDR3aa: CASSRNRGSNEKLFF
CDR3nt: TGTGCCAGCAGCCGGAACAGGGGATCTAATGAAAAACTGTTTTTT

abundance: .
v_gene: TRBV5-4
d_gene: TRBD1
j_gene: TRBJ1-1
CDR3aa: CASSITQGTGGAAFF
CDR3nt: TGTGCCAGCAGCATAACTCAAGGGACAGGCGGTGCAGCTTTCTTT

abundance: .
v_gene: TRBV27
d_gene: TRBD2
j_gene: TRBJ2-7
CDR3aa: CATGIGAGGPYEQYF
CDR3nt: TGTGCCACCGGCATCGGAGCGGGAGGGCCCTACGAGCAGTACTTC

abundance: .
v_gene: TRBV23-1
d_gene: TRBD1
j_gene: TRBJ2-3
CDR3aa: CASSQHPRRGLPDTQYF
CDR3nt: TGCGCCAGCAGTCAACATCCCCGCAGGGGGCTCCCAGATACGCAGTATTTT

abundance: .
v_gene: TRBV18
d_gene: TRBD1
j_gene: TRBJ1-6
CDR3aa: CASSPARDRNSPLHF
CDR3nt: TGTGCCAGCTCACCAGCCCGGGACAGAAATTCACCCCTCCACTTT

abundance: .
v_gene: TRBV6-5
d_gene: .
j_gene: TRBJ1-2
CDR3aa: CASSYGGPVGYTF
CDR3nt: TGTGCCAGCAGTTACGGGGGCCCTGTTGGCTACACCTTC

abundance: few
v_gene: TRBV11-2
d_gene: .
j_gene: TRBJ2-7
CDR3aa: CASSLNRGQGYF
CDR3nt: TGTGCCAGCAGCTTAAATCGGGGGCAGGGGTACTTC

abundance: .
v_gene: TRBV2
d_gene: TRBD1
j_gene: TRBJ1-1
CDR3aa: CASSKQGPEAFF
CDR3nt: TGTGCCAGCAGTAAACAGGGGCCTGAAGCTTTCTTT

abundance: .
v_gene: TRBV5-1
d_gene: .
j_gene: TRBJ2-3
CDR3aa: CASSLAHTDTQYF
CDR3nt: TGCGCCAGCAGCTTGGCTCACACAGATACGCAGTATTTT

abundance: .
v_gene: TRBV5-4
d_gene: .
j_gene: TRBJ2-2
CDR3aa: CASSFATRRPGELFF
CDR3nt: TGTGCCAGCAGCTTCGCAACGCGACGACCCGGGGAGCTGTTTTTT

abundance: few
v_gene: TRBV5-1
d_gene: .
j_gene: TRBJ2-2
CDR3aa: CASSLAEGGTNTGELFF
CDR3nt: TGCGCCAGCAGCTTGGCCGAGGGGGGAACGAACACCGGGGAGCTGTTTTTT

abundance: .
v_gene: TRBV9
d_gene: .
j_gene: TRBJ2-2
CDR3aa: CASTDKTANTGELFF
CDR3nt: TGTGCCAGCACCGATAAGACAGCGAACACCGGGGAGCTGTTTTTT

abundance: once
v_gene: TRBV6-1
d_gene: .
j_gene: TRBJ1-2
CDR3aa: CASSVGGMDAYGYTF
CDR3nt: TGTGCCAGCAGTGTCGGTGGCATGGATGCCTATGGCTACACCTTC

abundance: .
v_gene: TRBV11-2
d_gene: .
j_gene: TRBJ2-5
CDR3aa: CASSPRDSSKTQYF
CDR3nt: TGTGCCAGCAGCCCGCGGGACTCGAGTAAGACCCAGTACTTC

abundance: .
v_gene: TRBV6-5
d_gene: TRBD1
j_gene: TRBJ1-5
CDR3aa: CASSTDRHGNQPQHF
CDR3nt: TGTGCCAGCAGTACGGACAGGCACGGCAATCAGCCCCAGCATTTT

abundance: few
v_gene: TRBV5-1
d_gene: TRBD1
j_gene: TRBJ1-1
CDR3aa: CASSSQGEYTEAFF
CDR3nt: TGCGCCAGCAGCTCGCAGGGGGAGTACACTGAAGCTTTCTTT

abundance: .
v_gene: TRBV29-1
d_gene: TRBD2
j_gene: TRBJ2-7
CDR3aa: CSVGPLSGSSYEQYF
CDR3nt: TGCAGCGTTGGGCCCCTGAGCGGGAGCAGCTACGAGCAGTACTTC

abundance: .
v_gene: TRBV7-9
d_gene: .
j_gene: TRBJ2-3
CDR3aa: CASSFRGQSGDTQYF
CDR3nt: TGTGCCAGCAGCTTCCGAGGACAGTCAGGAGATACGCAGTATTTT

abundance: .
v_gene: TRBV6-5
d_gene: .
j_gene: TRBJ1-6
CDR3aa: CASSSGVPYNSPLHF
CDR3nt: TGTGCCAGCAGCTCAGGGGTTCCCTATAATTCACCCCTCCACTTT

abundance: .
v_gene: TRBV5-1
d_gene: TRBD1
j_gene: TRBJ2-2
CDR3aa: CASSRNRGSGELFF
CDR3nt: TGCGCCAGCAGCCGGAACAGGGGGTCCGGGGAGCTGTTTTTT

abundance: .
v_gene: TRBV30
d_gene: .
j_gene: TRBJ2-7
CDR3aa: CAWSVQTYEQYF
CDR3nt: TGTGCCTGGAGTGTTCAAACCTACGAGCAGTACTTC

abundance: .
v_gene: TRBV5-6
d_gene: .
j_gene: TRBJ2-1
CDR3aa: CASSAWGYEQFF
CDR3nt: TGTGCCAGCTCCGCCTGGGGCTATGAGCAGTTCTTC

abundance: .
v_gene: TRBV6-6
d_gene: .
j_gene: TRBJ2-6
CDR3aa: CASRQGGSGANVLTF
CDR3nt: TGTGCCAGCAGACAAGGGGGCTCTGGGGCCAACGTCCTGACTTTC

abundance: .
v_gene: TRBV7-6
d_gene: .
j_gene: TRBJ1-2
CDR3aa: CASSLEAVGYYGYTF
CDR3nt: TGTGCCAGCAGCTTAGAGGCAGTAGGGTACTATGGCTACACCTTC

abundance: .
v_gene: TRBV6-5
d_gene: .
j_gene: TRBJ1-2
CDR3aa: CASSYSHGDAYGYTF
CDR3nt: TGTGCCAGCAGTTACTCCCACGGGGACGCCTATGGCTACACCTTC

abundance: .
v_gene: TRBV29-1
d_gene: .
j_gene: TRBJ2-1
CDR3aa: CSVVVQGPYNEQFF
CDR3nt: TGCAGCGTTGTTGTGCAGGGGCCCTACAATGAGCAGTTCTTC

abundance: few
v_gene: TRBV9
d_gene: .
j_gene: TRBJ2-3
CDR3aa: CASSSGPQRDTQYF
CDR3nt: TGTGCCAGCAGCTCGGGACCCCAAAGGGATACGCAGTATTTT

abundance: few
v_gene: TRBV6-5
d_gene: TRBD2
j_gene: TRBJ2-4
CDR3aa: CASTGGRKNIQYF
CDR3nt: TGTGCCAGCACGGGAGGCAGGAAAAACATTCAGTACTTC

abundance: .
v_gene: TRBV6-5
d_gene: .
j_gene: TRBJ2-1
CDR3aa: CASTETPLRNEQFF
CDR3nt: TGTGCCAGCACCGAAACCCCTCTACGGAATGAGCAGTTCTTC

abundance: .
v_gene: TRBV6-1
d_gene: TRBD2
j_gene: TRBJ2-3
CDR3aa: CASSGGTSGSIADTQYF
CDR3nt: TGTGCCAGCAGTGGCGGAACTAGCGGGAGTATCGCAGATACGCAGTATTTT

abundance: .
v_gene: TRBV7-2
d_gene: .
j_gene: TRBJ1-2
CDR3aa: CASSLEPTGNYGYTF
CDR3nt: TGTGCCAGCAGCTTAGAACCGACAGGCAACTATGGCTACACCTTC

abundance: .
v_gene: TRBV30
d_gene: .
j_gene: TRBJ2-7
CDR3aa: CAWSAGAPYEQYF
CDR3nt: TGTGCCTGGAGTGCGGGGGCCCCCTACGAGCAGTACTTC

abundance: .
v_gene: TRBV6-5
d_gene: .
j_gene: TRBJ1-5
CDR3aa: CASSYSAGVNQPQHF
CDR3nt: TGTGCCAGCAGTTACTCCGCGGGGGTGAATCAGCCCCAGCATTTT

abundance: .
v_gene: TRBV20-1
d_gene: .
j_gene: TRBJ2-5
CDR3aa: CSAARQETQYF
CDR3nt: TGCAGTGCTGCCAGGCAAGAGACCCAGTACTTC

abundance: few
v_gene: TRBV30
d_gene: .
j_gene: TRBJ1-6
CDR3aa: CAWSLGSPPLHF
CDR3nt: TGTGCCTGGAGTCTCGGTTCTCCACCCCTCCACTTT

abundance: .
v_gene: TRBV29-1
d_gene: .
j_gene: TRBJ2-5
CDR3aa: CSVEWQGSGETQYF
CDR3nt: TGCAGCGTTGAGTGGCAGGGGTCAGGAGAGACCCAGTACTTC

abundance: once
v_gene: TRBV27
d_gene: TRBD2
j_gene: TRBJ2-4
CDR3aa: CASSSPLAGGRKNIQYF
CDR3nt: TGTGCCAGCAGTTCCCCCCTAGCGGGAGGACGTAAAAACATTCAGTACTTC

abundance: .
v_gene: TRBV7-9
d_gene: TRBD1
j_gene: TRBJ1-2
CDR3aa: CASSQGASANYGYTF
CDR3nt: TGTGCCAGCAGCCAGGGGGCCTCTGCGAACTATGGCTACACCTTC

abundance: few
v_gene: TRBV13
d_gene: .
j_gene: TRBJ1-4
CDR3aa: CAVSASLNEKLFF
CDR3nt: TGTGCCGTCAGTGCCAGCTTAAATGAAAAACTGTTTTTT

abundance: few
v_gene: TRBV4-1
d_gene: .
j_gene: TRBJ2-4
CDR3aa: CASTMVGSGNIQYF
CDR3nt: TGCGCCAGCACCATGGTGGGCAGTGGAAACATTCAGTACTTC

abundance: .
v_gene: TRBV5-1
d_gene: TRBD2
j_gene: TRBJ2-2
CDR3aa: CASSAPSGRITGELFF
CDR3nt: TGCGCCAGCAGTGCCCCTAGCGGGAGGATTACCGGGGAGCTGTTTTTT

abundance: .
v_gene: TRBV5-6
d_gene: .
j_gene: TRBJ1-1
CDR3aa: CASSFWAGNTEAFF
CDR3nt: TGTGCCAGCAGCTTTTGGGCAGGGAACACTGAAGCTTTCTTT

abundance: .
v_gene: TRBV30
d_gene: .
j_gene: TRBJ2-5
CDR3aa: CARQETQYF
CDR3nt: TGTGCCCGGCAAGAGACCCAGTACTTC

abundance: few
v_gene: TRBV9
d_gene: TRBD1
j_gene: TRBJ2-2
CDR3aa: CASRRDSGTGELFF
CDR3nt: TGTGCCAGCAGGAGGGACAGCGGCACCGGGGAGCTGTTTTTT

abundance: .
v_gene: TRBV7-9
d_gene: .
j_gene: TRBJ2-7
CDR3aa: CASSLAPGQSHEQYF
CDR3nt: TGTGCCAGCAGCTTAGCGCCTGGACAGAGCCACGAGCAGTACTTC

abundance: .
v_gene: TRBV6-1
d_gene: TRBD2
j_gene: TRBJ2-2
CDR3aa: CASSVTSGIRTGELFF
CDR3nt: TGTGCCAGCAGTGTGACTAGCGGGATTAGAACGGGGGAGCTGTTTTTT

abundance: .
v_gene: TRBV18
d_gene: .
j_gene: TRBJ1-2
CDR3aa: CASSRSPPEGYTF
CDR3nt: TGTGCCAGCTCACGGTCCCCCCCGGAGGGCTACACCTTC